Shown below are 9 T cell receptor beta chains from a single sample sequenced in a study of cytomegalovirus exposure and HLA in healthy donors. Primers for the PCR totalled 60 Vbeta and 13 Jbeta. Clones were sequenced by immunoSEQ multiplex PCR, and TCRdb holds only the in-frame ones, with some missing. The table includes approximately 170,000 clones, under 85% detected once. The specimen was PBMCs. These receptor sequences come from a man in his fifties in good health and CMV-seropositive.

The chain combines TRBV10-3 with TRBJ1-2; tentative D call: TRBD1 (5 bases). The germline V and J ends were trimmed by 7 bases and 2 bases, with 11 bases remaining between them. The germline V gene has CDR1 ENHRY and CDR2 SYGVKD. The CDR3 runs to 13 residues. CDR3 bases: TGTGCCATCACCTTCGACAGAAACTATGGCTACACCTTC. This encodes CAITFDRNYGYTF.

This chain joins TRBV6-1 and TRBJ1-6; no firm D call. The CDR3 totals 11 residues. V shed 3 bases and J shed 16 bases, with 10 bases lying between them. Germline CDR1 reads MNHNS; CDR2 reads SASEGT. CDR3 amino acids: CASSDEGSLHF. The CDR3 nucleotides are TGTGCCAGCAGTGACGAGGGTTCTCTCCACTTT.

This chain joins TRBV5-4 and TRBJ2-1; 8 bases match TRBD1. This CDR3 has 16 amino acids. With 2 bases clipped from V and 8 bases from J, the junction kept 12 bases outside the gene matches. From germline, CDR1 is SGHNT and CDR2 YYREEE (reference sequence). CDR3 protein: CASSFGGPGGLDEQFF. In nucleotides, the CDR3 is TGTGCCAGCAGCTTTGGGGGTCCAGGGGGCTTGGATGAGCAGTTCTTC.

This clone is a singleton in its sample. The chain recombines TRBV5-1 with TRBJ2-7; 11 bases line up with TRBD2. Germline lookup yields CDR1 SGHRS and CDR2 YFSETQ. This CDR3 comprises 15 residues. Unmatched junction bases numbered 4, after V lost 5 bases and J lost 0 bases. The CDR3: CASRETSGDSYEQYF. DNA of the CDR3: TGCGCCAGCAGGGAGACTAGCGGGGACTCCTACGAGCAGTACTTC.

The rearrangement joins TRBV19 to TRBJ2-6; 12 bases line up with TRBD1. The V and J ends lost 2 bases and 3 bases, in that order; junction bases with no gene match: 8. The germline gives CDR1 LNHDA, CDR2 SQIVND (reference sequence). The CDR3 is 19 amino acids. Here the CDR3 reads CASSIMGGQGAGGANVLTF. The CDR3 coding sequence is TGTGCCAGTAGTATAATGGGGGGACAGGGGGCAGGTGGGGCCAACGTCCTGACTTTC.

As concerns this clone: At one end the junction does not follow the germline gene, possibly because of a read error. V and J are TRBV7-9 and TRBJ1-1; 7 bases match TRBD1. This CDR3 is 17 amino acids long. Germline V gives CDR1 SEHNR, CDR2 FQNEAQ (reference sequence). CDR3 DNA sequence: TGTTCCAGCAGCCCTACGTCGCAGGGGGGCCTGAACACTGAAGCTTTCTTT. It codes for CSSSPTSQGGLNTEAFF.

The chain carries TRBV5-1 and TRBJ2-7; D is possibly TRBD2 (6 bases). The CDR3 is 14 residues long. Trimming stripped 1 base from V and 2 bases from J, with 10 bases between. Germline V gene sequence: CDR1 SGHRS, CDR2 YFSETQ. DNA of the CDR3: TGCGCCAGCAGCTTGTTGGTAGCGGCCTACGAGCAGTACTTC. Its translation: CASSLLVAAYEQYF. The full variable domain, completed using reference TRBV5-1 and TRBJ2-7, is KAGVTQTPRYLIKTRGQQVTLSCSPISGHRSVSWYQQTPGQGLQFLFEYFSETQRNKGNFPGRFSGRQFSNSRSEMNVSTLELGDSALYLCASSLLVAAYEQYFGPGTRLTVT.

The chain uses TRBV6-1 and TRBJ2-5; 8 bases are shared with TRBD2. With 4 bases clipped from V and 2 bases from J, the junction kept 12 bases outside the gene matches. The CDR3 has 17 amino acids. Germline-derived CDR1 and CDR2 are MNHNS and SASEGT. CDR3 coding DNA: TGTGCCAGCAGTGCCCGGACCCTAGCGGGCCTACAAGAGACCCAGTACTTC. Protein sequence: CASSARTLAGLQETQYF.

The gene calls are TRBV7-9 and TRBJ2-1, with 7 bases identical to TRBD2. J was trimmed by 9 bases and V by 5 bases; bases with no gene match: 7. Germline V gene data show CDR1 as SEHNR and CDR2 as FQNEAQ (reference sequence). This CDR3 comprises 13 residues. CDR3 in DNA: TGTGCCAGCAGCCATCAACTAGCGACTGAGCAGTTCTTC. Its protein is CASSHQLATEQFF.